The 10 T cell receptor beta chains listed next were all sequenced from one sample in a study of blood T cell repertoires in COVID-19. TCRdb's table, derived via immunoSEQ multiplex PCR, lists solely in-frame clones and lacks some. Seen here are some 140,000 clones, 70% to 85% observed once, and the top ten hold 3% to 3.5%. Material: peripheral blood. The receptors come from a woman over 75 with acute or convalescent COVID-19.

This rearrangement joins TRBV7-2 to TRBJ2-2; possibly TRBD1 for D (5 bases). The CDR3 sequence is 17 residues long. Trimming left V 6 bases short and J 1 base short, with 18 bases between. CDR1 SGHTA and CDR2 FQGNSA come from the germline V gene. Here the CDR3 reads CASRQNSRVGNTGELFF. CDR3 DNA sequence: TGTGCCAGCAGGCAAAATAGCAGGGTTGGGAACACCGGGGAGCTGTTTTTT.

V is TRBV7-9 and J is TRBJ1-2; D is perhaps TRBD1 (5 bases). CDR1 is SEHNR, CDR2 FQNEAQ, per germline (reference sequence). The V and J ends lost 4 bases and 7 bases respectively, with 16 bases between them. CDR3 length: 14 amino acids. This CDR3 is CASSSQTEARGYTF. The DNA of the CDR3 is TGTGCCAGCAGCTCGCAGACAGAGGCACGTGGCTACACCTTC.

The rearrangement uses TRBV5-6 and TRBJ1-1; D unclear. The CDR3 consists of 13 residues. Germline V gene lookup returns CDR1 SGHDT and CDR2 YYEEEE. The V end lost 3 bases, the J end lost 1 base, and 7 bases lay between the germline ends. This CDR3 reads CASSSPKNTEAFF. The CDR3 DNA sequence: TGTGCCAGCAGCTCCCCCAAGAACACTGAAGCTTTCTTT.

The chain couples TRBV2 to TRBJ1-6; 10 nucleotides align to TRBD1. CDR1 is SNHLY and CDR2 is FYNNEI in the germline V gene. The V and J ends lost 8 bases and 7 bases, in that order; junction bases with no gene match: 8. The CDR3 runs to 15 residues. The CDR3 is CASLLLDRGNSPLHF. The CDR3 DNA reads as TGTGCCAGCCTTCTACTGGACAGGGGGAATTCACCCCTCCACTTT.

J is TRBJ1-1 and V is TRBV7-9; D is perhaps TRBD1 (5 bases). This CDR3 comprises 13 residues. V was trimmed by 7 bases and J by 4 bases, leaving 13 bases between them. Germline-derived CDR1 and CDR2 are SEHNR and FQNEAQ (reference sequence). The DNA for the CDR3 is TGTGCCAGCACCTTTACTCAGGGCACTGAAGCTTTCTTT. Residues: CASTFTQGTEAFF.

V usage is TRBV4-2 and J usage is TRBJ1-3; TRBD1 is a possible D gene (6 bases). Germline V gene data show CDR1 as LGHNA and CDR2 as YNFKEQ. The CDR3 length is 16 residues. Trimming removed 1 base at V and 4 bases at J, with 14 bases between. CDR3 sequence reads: CASSQAPGGTGNTIYF. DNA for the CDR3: TGTGCCAGCAGCCAAGCCCCAGGTGGGACAGGAAACACCATATATTTT.

DNA for the CDR3: TGTGCCAGCAGCCCGGGGACTAGCGGGGGAACAGATACGCAGTATTTT. It translates to CASSPGTSGGTDTQYF. The genes are TRBV5-4 and TRBJ2-3; 14 positions match TRBD2. The germline V gene has CDR1 SGHNT and CDR2 YYREEE (reference sequence). V shed 4 bases and J 3 bases; nucleotides not matched to a gene: 4. The CDR3 contains 16 residues. Drawing the rest from reference TRBV5-4 and TRBJ2-3, the complete variable domain is ETGVTQSPTHLIKTRGQQVTLRCSSQSGHNTVSWYQQALGQGPQFIFQYYREEENGRGNFPPRFSGLQFPNYSSELNVNALELDDSALYLCASSPGTSGGTDTQYFGPGTRLTVL.

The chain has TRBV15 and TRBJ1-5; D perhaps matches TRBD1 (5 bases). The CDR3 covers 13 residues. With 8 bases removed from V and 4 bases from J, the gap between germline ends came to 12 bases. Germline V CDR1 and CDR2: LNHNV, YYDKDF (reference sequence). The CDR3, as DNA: TGTGCCACCGGGGGGGGTGGGAATCAGCCCCAGCATTTT. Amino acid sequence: CATGGGGNQPQHF.

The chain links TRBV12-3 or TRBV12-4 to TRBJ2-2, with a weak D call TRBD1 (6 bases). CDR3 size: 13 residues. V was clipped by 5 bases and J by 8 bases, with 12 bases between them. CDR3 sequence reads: CASSRNRDGELFF. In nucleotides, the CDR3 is TGTGCCAGCAGTAGAAACAGGGATGGGGAGCTGTTTTTT.

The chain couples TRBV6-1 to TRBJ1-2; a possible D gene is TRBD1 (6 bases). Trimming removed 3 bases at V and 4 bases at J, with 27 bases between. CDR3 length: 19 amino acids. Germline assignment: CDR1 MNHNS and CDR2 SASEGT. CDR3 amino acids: CASSDPTGIETAFGYGYTF. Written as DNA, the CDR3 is TGTGCCAGCAGTGATCCTACAGGGATAGAAACGGCTTTTGGCTATGGCTACACCTTC.